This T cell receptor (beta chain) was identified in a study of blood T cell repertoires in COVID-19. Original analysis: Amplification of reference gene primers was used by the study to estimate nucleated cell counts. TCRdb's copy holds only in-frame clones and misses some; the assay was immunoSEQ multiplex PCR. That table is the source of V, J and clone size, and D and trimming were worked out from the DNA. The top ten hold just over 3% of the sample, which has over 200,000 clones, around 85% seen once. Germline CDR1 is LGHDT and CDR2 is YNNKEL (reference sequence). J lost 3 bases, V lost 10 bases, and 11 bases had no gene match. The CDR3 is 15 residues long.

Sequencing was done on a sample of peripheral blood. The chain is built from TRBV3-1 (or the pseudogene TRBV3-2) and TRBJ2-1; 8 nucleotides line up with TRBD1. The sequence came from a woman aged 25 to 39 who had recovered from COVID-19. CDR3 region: CAILKQGVDYNEQFF. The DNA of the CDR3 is TGTGCCATCCTTAAACAGGGGGTGGACTACAATGAGCAGTTCTTC.